The rows below give T cell receptor beta chains drawn from one sample of a study of T cells in tumors after PD-1 blockade. Repertoires were generated with immunoSEQ multiplex PCR, while TCRdb's copy carries only in-frame clones and drops some. The sample carries 55,000 to 65,000 clones, just under 80% recorded once. Sequenced here: PBMCs, sampled before anti-PD-1 treatment. All receptors come from a human donor with basal cell carcinoma. Each CDR3 is given with its conserved first and last residue. Each record gives: J gene, V gene, clone size, D gene, CDR3 DNA, CDR3 protein. A D gene is named only where the DNA matches it firmly. Clone size is given for some rows only: seen once, a few or many times, or a class if the clone is expanded.

TRBJ2-1,TRBV6-5,NA,NA,TGTGCCAGTCGCGGACCGAATAGAAATGAGCAGTTCTTC,CASRGPNRNEQFF
TRBJ1-4,TRBV4-1,NA,NA,TGCGCCAGCAGCCAAGATTTTTCAGGGGCCGAAAAACTGTTTTTT,CASSQDFSGAEKLFF
TRBJ2-7,TRBV5-1,NA,NA,TGCGCCAGCAGCTTGGGGGTAGGGCGCGAGCAGTACTTC,CASSLGVGREQYF
TRBJ2-7,TRBV5-5,NA,TRBD2,TGTGCCAGCAGCAACGGGACTAGCGGGGGACCGTACGAGCAGTACTTC,CASSNGTSGGPYEQYF
TRBJ1-1,TRBV5-5,NA,NA,TGTGCCAGCAGCTCGGAAAGGCGCAGGTTGAACACTGAAGCTTTCTTT,CASSSERRRLNTEAFF
TRBJ1-4,TRBV2,NA,NA,TGTGCCACCAGGGGTGCGGTTGCAACTAATGAAAAACTGTTTTTT,CATRGAVATNEKLFF
TRBJ1-2,TRBV7-9,NA,TRBD1,TGTGCCAGCAGCCAACAGGGGGTCAATGGCTACACCTTC,CASSQQGVNGYTF
TRBJ2-3,TRBV3-1/TRBV3-2,NA,NA,TGTGCCAGCAGCCTCGCAGATACGCAGTATTTT,CASSLADTQYF
TRBJ2-4,TRBV9,NA,NA,TGTGCCAGCAGCGCGCAGGGAGCCAAAAACATTCAGTACTTC,CASSAQGAKNIQYF
TRBJ2-7,TRBV6-5,NA,TRBD2,TGTGCCAGCAATGTTTGGCTAGCGGGGCTCCACGAGCAGTACTTC,CASNVWLAGLHEQYF
TRBJ2-7,TRBV4-1,NA,TRBD1,TGCGCCAGCAGCCAAGATCCGGGACAGGGGTACGAGCAGTACTTC,CASSQDPGQGYEQYF
TRBJ1-5,TRBV27,NA,NA,TGTGCCAGCAGTTTGGTTGGGGGAAGCAATCAGCCCCAGCATTTT,CASSLVGGSNQPQHF
TRBJ2-6,TRBV3-1/TRBV3-2,NA,NA,TGTGCCAGCAGGGCCTCAGCAACGGGGGCCAACGTCCTGACTTTC,CASRASATGANVLTF
TRBJ1-6,TRBV4-2,NA,NA,TGTGCCAGCAGCCAAGTCGGCTGGAATTCACCCCTCCACTTT,CASSQVGWNSPLHF
TRBJ2-3,TRBV7-3,few,NA,TGTGCCAGCAGCTTAAATCCGGGGGCAGATACGCAGTATTTT,CASSLNPGADTQYF
TRBJ1-2,TRBV29-1,NA,TRBD1,TGCAGCGTTGAAGACCGGACAGGAGGCGGCTACACCTTC,CSVEDRTGGGYTF
TRBJ1-2,TRBV4-1,few,TRBD1,TGCGCCAGCAGGCCCCGGGACAGCTCTAACTATGGCTACACCTTC,CASRPRDSSNYGYTF
TRBJ2-5,TRBV5-1,NA,NA,TGCGCCAGCAGCTTGGGCACTAGAGGTTTCGAGACCCAGTACTTC,CASSLGTRGFETQYF
TRBJ2-3,TRBV7-9,NA,TRBD1,TGTGCCAGCAGCCCCCGGGACAGGCGGAGCCCAGATACGCAGTATTTT,CASSPRDRRSPDTQYF
TRBJ2-3,TRBV7-9,NA,TRBD2,TGTGCCATAGTCCGAAGCGGGGTTAGCACAGATACGCAGTATTTT,CAIVRSGVSTDTQYF
TRBJ2-1,TRBV3-1/TRBV3-2,NA,NA,TGTGCCAGCAGCCAAGATGGGCTGAATGAGCAGTTCTTC,CASSQDGLNEQFF
TRBJ1-1,TRBV12-5,NA,NA,TGTGCTAGTGGGTGGAGGGAGAACACTGAAGCTTTCTTT,CASGWRENTEAFF
TRBJ2-1,TRBV24-1,many,NA,TGTGCCACCAGTGGGAGGACAGGGATCGCGGGGGGGCCCAGCAATGAGCAGTTCTTC,CATSGRTGIAGGPSNEQFF
TRBJ1-3,TRBV6-1,NA,NA,TGTGCCAGCAGTGCAACAGCGCCTACTACCATAAGCACCATATATTTT,CASSATAPTTISTIYF
TRBJ2-7,TRBV5-4,few,NA,TGTGCCAGCAGCGGCGGGCTTGCTTACGACGAGCAGTACTTC,CASSGGLAYDEQYF
TRBJ2-3,TRBV30,NA,TRBD1,TGTGCCTGGAGTGGGGGACAGGCAGGCACAGATACGCAGTATTTT,CAWSGGQAGTDTQYF
TRBJ2-5,TRBV30,NA,TRBD1,TGTGCCTGGAGTCATCCGGGACAGGGTATACAAGAGACCCAGTACTTC,CAWSHPGQGIQETQYF
TRBJ1-1,TRBV6-5,NA,TRBD1,TGTGCCAGCAGCGGACAGGGAAAGACTGAAGCTTTCTTT,CASSGQGKTEAFF
TRBJ1-4,TRBV3-1/TRBV3-2,NA,TRBD1,TGTGCCAGCAGCCAAGTCCAAACGCGGACAGGGTTTAGACTGTTTTTT,CASSQVQTRTGFRLFF
TRBJ2-3,TRBV29-1,NA,NA,TGCAGCGTTCTGCGGGGACGGGGTGAAAATACGCAGTATTTT,CSVLRGRGENTQYF
TRBJ2-3,TRBV9,once,NA,TGTGCCAGCAGCCTCGCCCGGGGGATAGATACGCAGTATTTT,CASSLARGIDTQYF
TRBJ1-5,TRBV19,NA,TRBD1,TGTGCCAGTACTATCGCGGACAGGATCAATCAGCCCCAGCATTTT,CASTIADRINQPQHF
TRBJ2-7,TRBV7-8,NA,NA,TGTGCCAGCAGCCTTGGCCATACGGGGTCCTACGAGCAGTACTTC,CASSLGHTGSYEQYF
TRBJ2-7,TRBV7-8,NA,NA,TGTGCCAGCAGCTTAGATCTTGGTACTTACGAGCAGTACTTC,CASSLDLGTYEQYF
TRBJ2-4,TRBV2,once,NA,TGTGCCAGCAGTGAAGCTTTACCGGCCGCGGACAGCCCCAAAAACATTCAGTACTTC,CASSEALPAADSPKNIQYF
TRBJ2-4,TRBV27,NA,TRBD2,TGTGCCAGCAGTTTTCTTGGGGGGGGGAACATTCAGTACTTC,CASSFLGGGNIQYF
TRBJ2-7,TRBV18,NA,NA,TGTGCCAGCTCACGTAAAACAGGGAACGAGCAGTACTTC,CASSRKTGNEQYF
TRBJ2-4,TRBV4-1,NA,NA,TGCGCCAGCAGCCAAGGGGATAAAAACATTCAGTACTTC,CASSQGDKNIQYF
TRBJ2-2,TRBV5-3,NA,TRBD2,TGTGCCAGAAGCTTGGGACTAGCGGGGCACGACACCGGGGAGCTGTTTTTT,CARSLGLAGHDTGELFF
TRBJ1-5,TRBV4-1,NA,NA,TGCGCCAGCAGCCAAGACCGAACCCAGCCCCAGCATTTT,CASSQDRTQPQHF
TRBJ2-7,TRBV3-1/TRBV3-2,NA,TRBD2,TGTGCCAGCAGCCAAAGACTAGCGGGGGGTCGCAGCTCCTACGAGCAGTACTTC,CASSQRLAGGRSSYEQYF
TRBJ2-6,TRBV10-2,NA,NA,TGCGCCAGCAGTGAGTCGACCCCGAGGGGGTTGGGGGCCAACGTCCTGACTTTC,CASSESTPRGLGANVLTF
TRBJ2-5,TRBV4-2,NA,TRBD2,TGTGCCAGCAGCCAAGATTGGGGCCAGCGGGGGCCTCTGTTAACCCAGTACTTC,CASSQDWGQRGPLLTQYF
TRBJ1-2,TRBV30,NA,NA,TGTGCCTGGAGTGCAGGAAGTCGTGGCTACACCTTC,CAWSAGSRGYTF
TRBJ1-1,TRBV3-1/TRBV3-2,NA,NA,TGTGCCAGCAGCCACGGGGGCTTCGGCACTGAAGCTTTCTTT,CASSHGGFGTEAFF
TRBJ1-2,TRBV30,few,NA,TGTGCCTGGAGTGTATCTTCTAACCATGGCTACACCTTC,CAWSVSSNHGYTF
TRBJ1-1,TRBV7-9,NA,NA,TGTGCCAGCAGCTCAGTGCGTAGTTTGAACACTGAAGCTTTCTTT,CASSSVRSLNTEAFF
TRBJ2-7,TRBV5-6,NA,NA,TGTGCCAGCAGCTTGGGTGGACAATACGAGCAGTACTTC,CASSLGGQYEQYF
TRBJ1-6,TRBV7-2,NA,TRBD1,TGTGCCAGCAGAACGGCGGGAGGGGGCTCACCCCTCCACTTT,CASRTAGGGSPLHF
TRBJ1-1,TRBV6-2/TRBV6-3,NA,NA,TGTGCCAGCAGTTACCCGCCGGGCACTGAAGCTTTCTTT,CASSYPPGTEAFF
TRBJ2-7,TRBV20-1,NA,NA,TGCAGTGCCGGGTCGGGTTACGAGCAGTACTTC,CSAGSGYEQYF
TRBJ2-3,TRBV19,NA,NA,TGTGCCAGTACTTTGCGGTACATGTCAGATACGCAGTATTTT,CASTLRYMSDTQYF
TRBJ2-1,TRBV5-1,NA,TRBD1,TGCGCCAGCAGCACACGGGACAGCTGGCGGGATGAGCAGTTCTTC,CASSTRDSWRDEQFF
TRBJ2-3,TRBV5-1,once,NA,TGCGCCAGCAGCTTGGACAGTTCGATAGATACGCAGTATTTT,CASSLDSSIDTQYF
TRBJ2-5,TRBV5-6,NA,TRBD1,TGTGCCAGCAGCAGACAGGGGACTTCTGGGGAGACCCAGTACTTC,CASSRQGTSGETQYF
TRBJ1-5,TRBV28,once,TRBD1,TGTGCCAGCAGTGGGGGACAGCGGTTTAATCAGCCCCAGCATTTT,CASSGGQRFNQPQHF
TRBJ1-3,TRBV29-1,NA,NA,TGCAGCGTTAGTCACTCTGGAAACACCATATATTTT,CSVSHSGNTIYF